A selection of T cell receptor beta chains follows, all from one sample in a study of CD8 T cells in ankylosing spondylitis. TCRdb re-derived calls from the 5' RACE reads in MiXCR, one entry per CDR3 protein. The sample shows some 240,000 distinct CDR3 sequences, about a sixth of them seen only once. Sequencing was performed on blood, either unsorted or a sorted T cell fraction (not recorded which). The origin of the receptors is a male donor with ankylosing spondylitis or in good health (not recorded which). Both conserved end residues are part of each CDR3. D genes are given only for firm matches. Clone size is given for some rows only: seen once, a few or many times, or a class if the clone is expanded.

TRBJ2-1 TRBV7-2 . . TGTGCCAGCAGATCCAGACTATTAGCTGCCTCCTACAATGAGCAGTTCTTC CASRSRLLAASYNEQFF
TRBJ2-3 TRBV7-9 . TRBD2 TGTGCCAGCAGCCCCGGGAGGGCCAACACAGATACGCAGTATTTT CASSPGRANTDTQYF
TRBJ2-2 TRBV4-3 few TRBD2 TGCGCCAGCAGCCAAGATACCACTAGCGGGAGCTACGGGGAGCTGTTTTTT CASSQDTTSGSYGELFF
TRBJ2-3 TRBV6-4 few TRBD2 TGTGCCAGCAGTGACTCGGCTAGCGGGGGGGAGTATACGCAGTATTTT CASSDSASGGEYTQYF
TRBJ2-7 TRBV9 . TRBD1 TGTGCCAGCAGGGAAGGACAGGGGGTCTCCTACGAGCAGTACTTC CASREGQGVSYEQYF
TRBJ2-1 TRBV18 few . TGTGCCAGCTCACCTGTTCATTCGCGCAATGAGCAGTTCTTC CASSPVHSRNEQFF
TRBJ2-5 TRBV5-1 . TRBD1 TGCGCCAGCAGCTTGACAGGGGATCTCGGGGAGACCCAGTACTTC CASSLTGDLGETQYF
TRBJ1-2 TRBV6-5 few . TGTGCCAGCTATAACTATGGCTACACCTTC CASYNYGYTF
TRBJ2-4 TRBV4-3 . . TGCGCCAGCAGCCTAAACGATGGGGGAAACATTCAGTACTTC CASSLNDGGNIQYF
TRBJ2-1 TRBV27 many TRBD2 TGTGCCAGCAGTCCATTAGCGGGAGGGTTTGAGCAGTTCTTC CASSPLAGGFEQFF
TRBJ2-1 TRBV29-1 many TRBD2 TGCAGCGTACTAGCGCCCTCCTACAATGAGCAGTTCTTC CSVLAPSYNEQFF
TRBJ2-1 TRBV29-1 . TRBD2 TGCAGCGTTGAAGATCCACCTAGCGGGAGTGTCAATGAGCAGTTCTTC CSVEDPPSGSVNEQFF
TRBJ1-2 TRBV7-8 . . TGTGCCAGCAGCTTCCGGACGGAGAACTATGGCTACACCTTC CASSFRTENYGYTF
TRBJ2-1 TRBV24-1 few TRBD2 TGTGCCACCAGGCCCGGGACTAGCGGGAACGGTGAGCAGTTCTTC CATRPGTSGNGEQFF
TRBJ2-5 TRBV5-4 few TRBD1 TGTGCCAGCAGCTTGTTTAAGGGGGCCCAAGAGACCCAGTACTTC CASSLFKGAQETQYF
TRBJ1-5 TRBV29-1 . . TGCAGCGTTGCGGAGGGAGCAGGCAATCAGCCCCAGCATTTT CSVAEGAGNQPQHF
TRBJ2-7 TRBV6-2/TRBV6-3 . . TGTGCCAGCAGTTACGGAGAGGGCAGCTCCTACGAGCAGTACTTC CASSYGEGSSYEQYF
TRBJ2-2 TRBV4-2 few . TGTGCCAGCAGCCAAGATCCTATTGCGGGACAGAACACCGGGGAGCTGTTTTTT CASSQDPIAGQNTGELFF
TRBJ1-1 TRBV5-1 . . TGCGCCAGCAGCGTTTATGGACAAGCGAACACTGAAGCTTTCTTT CASSVYGQANTEAFF
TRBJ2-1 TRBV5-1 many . TGCGCCAGCAGCTTGGTCCCGGGAGTAAATGAGCAGTTCTTC CASSLVPGVNEQFF
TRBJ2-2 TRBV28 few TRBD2 TGTGCCAGCAGTTGGGGACTAGCGGGGGGGAACACCGGGGAGCTGTTTTTT CASSWGLAGGNTGELFF
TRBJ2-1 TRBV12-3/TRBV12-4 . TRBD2 TGTGCCAGCAGCTCAGGACTAGCGGGACACAATGAGCAGTTCTTC CASSSGLAGHNEQFF
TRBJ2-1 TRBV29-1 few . TGCAGCGTTGAATGGGACTTCCCCAATGAGCAGTTCTTC CSVEWDFPNEQFF
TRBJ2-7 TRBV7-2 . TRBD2 TGTGCCAGCAGCCCCGGGACTAGCGGGAGGCTCTACGAGCAGTACTTC CASSPGTSGRLYEQYF
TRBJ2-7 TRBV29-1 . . TGCAGCGCATCGAATCGGGTAATGGACAGTCCTTCCTACGAGCAGTACTTC CSASNRVMDSPSYEQYF